This T cell receptor (beta chain) was captured by sequencing in a study of T cell responses to AZD1222 COVID-19 vaccine. A remark on this clone: No antigen is known for it.

Study observations and caveats: Clonal diversity was possibly underestimated, and white British individuals and females predominated among donors. Unmutated variant regions are reportedly targeted by nearly half of spike-specific TCRs.

Sequenced by immunoSEQ multiplex PCR; TCRdb stores in-frame clones only, minus some. The table includes some 180,000 clones, approximately 90% detected once. The junction had 8 bases not matched to a gene; V was cut back by 5 bases and J by 8 bases. CDR1 and CDR2 (germline): WSHSY, SAAADI. The CDR3 has 13 residues. J is TRBJ1-2 and V is TRBV10-2; 7 bases map to TRBD1. The specimen comprised peripheral blood, sampled 28 days after the second AZD1222 dose. The sequence derives from an adult who received the AZD1222 COVID-19 vaccine. DNA for the CDR3: TGCGCCAGCAGTTCGAACAGGGGAGAGGGCTACACCTTC. This translates into CASSSNRGEGYTF.